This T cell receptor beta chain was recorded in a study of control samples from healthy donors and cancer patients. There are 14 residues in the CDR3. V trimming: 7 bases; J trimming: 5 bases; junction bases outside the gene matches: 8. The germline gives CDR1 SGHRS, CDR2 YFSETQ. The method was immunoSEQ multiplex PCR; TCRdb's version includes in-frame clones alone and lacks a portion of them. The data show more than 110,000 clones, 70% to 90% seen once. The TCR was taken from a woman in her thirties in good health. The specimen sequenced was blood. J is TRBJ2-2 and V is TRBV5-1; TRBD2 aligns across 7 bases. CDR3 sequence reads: CASEAGARTGELFF. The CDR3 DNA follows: TGCGCCAGCGAGGCGGGAGCGCGGACCGGGGAGCTGTTTTTT.